A selection of T cell receptor beta chains follows, all from one sample in a study of OX40 agonist ivuxolimab in advanced cancers. Repertoires were generated with immunoSEQ multiplex PCR, while TCRdb's copy carries only in-frame clones and drops some. The sample carries 130,000 or so clones, 90% recorded once. This material consisted of CD4+ or CD8+ T cells sorted from blood, taken in a trial of the OX40 agonist ivuxolimab. These receptors all come from an adult with an advanced solid tumor such as melanoma, head and neck, liver or kidney cancer. Each CDR3 is given with its conserved first and last residue. D genes are given only for firm matches. Not all rows give a size; the values are once, few, many and, for expanded clones, a class.

v_gene	d_gene	abundance	j_gene	CDR3nt	CDR3aa
TRBV27	.	.	TRBJ2-7	TGTGCCAGCAGTTTATCCGGGGTACCCTCCTACGAGCAGTACTTC	CASSLSGVPSYEQYF
TRBV9	.	.	TRBJ2-3	TGTGCCAGCAGCGTAGAGTGGGGCCTTACAGATACGCAGTATTTT	CASSVEWGLTDTQYF
TRBV5-1	.	.	TRBJ2-5	TGCGCCAGCACTAATGTGGGAGTAGTCCAAGAGACCCAGTACTTC	CASTNVGVVQETQYF
TRBV7-2	.	.	TRBJ1-2	TGTGCCAGCAGCTCAGTACAGGGCAGGGATGGCTACACCTTC	CASSSVQGRDGYTF
TRBV19	.	once	TRBJ1-3	TGTGCCAGTAGTAGTTTAGGCTCTGGAAACACCATATATTTT	CASSSLGSGNTIYF
TRBV19	TRBD2	.	TRBJ2-7	TGTGCCAGTAGTATCGGGAGGGGTCACTACGAGCAGTACTTC	CASSIGRGHYEQYF
TRBV7-2	.	.	TRBJ1-2	TGTGCCAGCAGCACTCTGAGGGACCTCGGGGGCTACACCTTC	CASSTLRDLGGYTF
TRBV4-1	.	.	TRBJ2-7	TGCGCCAGCAGCCAAGGTACAAGGCAGGGAGACCGATACGAGCAGTACTTC	CASSQGTRQGDRYEQYF
TRBV19	.	.	TRBJ1-2	TGTGCCAGTAGTCCAGGGACTAACTATGGCTACACCTTC	CASSPGTNYGYTF
TRBV27	TRBD1	.	TRBJ1-2	TGTGCCAGCAGTTCCCTCCTTACAGGGGGCACACACTATGGCTACACCTTC	CASSSLLTGGTHYGYTF
TRBV5-1	.	.	TRBJ2-2	TGCGCCAGCAGCGCCTCGACAGTGGCCGGGGAGCTGTTTTTT	CASSASTVAGELFF
TRBV29-1	TRBD2	.	TRBJ2-1	TGCAGCGTTGAGGCTAGCGGGGTCTTGGGAGAGCAGTTCTTC	CSVEASGVLGEQFF
TRBV9	.	.	TRBJ1-2	TGTGCCAGCAGCCAGGCGGGGGGCTACACCTTC	CASSQAGGYTF
TRBV7-3	TRBD2	.	TRBJ2-7	TGTGCCAGCAGGTCCGGGACTAGCGAGCAGTACTTC	CASRSGTSEQYF
TRBV7-9	.	.	TRBJ2-7	TGTGCCAGCAGCTTGTGGAATTCCTACGAGCAGTACTTC	CASSLWNSYEQYF
TRBV16	.	.	TRBJ2-3	TGTGCCAGCAGCCGGTCTAGCACAGATACGCAGTATTTT	CASSRSSTDTQYF
TRBV5-1	TRBD1	.	TRBJ1-2	TGCGCCAGCAGCTTCCCGGGACAGATCTATGGCTACACCTTC	CASSFPGQIYGYTF
TRBV27	.	.	TRBJ2-7	TGTGCCAGCAGTATCTCCCAGGGGCGGGAGCAGTACTTC	CASSISQGREQYF
TRBV30	.	.	TRBJ2-1	TGTGCCTGGAGTGTAAAACCAGGGTTAGTCCGGGGCAATGAGCAGTTCTTC	CAWSVKPGLVRGNEQFF
TRBV9	.	once	TRBJ1-5	TGTGCCAGCAGCGTAGAAGGGATCAGAAATCAGCCCCAGCATTTT	CASSVEGIRNQPQHF
TRBV7-2	.	.	TRBJ2-5	TGTGCCAGCAGCCCGACGGCCGACCAAGAGACCCAGTACTTC	CASSPTADQETQYF
TRBV11-1	.	.	TRBJ2-7	TGTGCCAGCAGCTTAGGGCAGCACTACGAGCAGTACTTC	CASSLGQHYEQYF
TRBV5-1	TRBD2	.	TRBJ2-2	TGCGCCAGCAACCCTGGACTAGCGGGACACCCGAACACCGGGGAGCTGTTTTTT	CASNPGLAGHPNTGELFF
TRBV19	TRBD2	.	TRBJ2-1	TGTGCCAGTAGTATTCCACCGGGACTAGCGGGAGGGATTACGGGCAATGAGCAGTTCTTC	CASSIPPGLAGGITGNEQFF
TRBV7-3	.	.	TRBJ2-1	TGTGCCAGCAGCTTAGACGTGGCAGAGAGGGATGAGCAGTTCTTC	CASSLDVAERDEQFF
TRBV5-8	.	.	TRBJ2-7	TGTGCCAGCATCACCTGGGACTACGAGCAGTACTTC	CASITWDYEQYF
TRBV19	.	.	TRBJ1-3	TGTGCCAGTAGTAGTTGGGGCGCGGGAAACACCATATATTTT	CASSSWGAGNTIYF
TRBV7-9	.	.	TRBJ1-3	TGTGCCAGCAGCTTACTTGGGCGAAGCTCTGGAAACACCATATATTTT	CASSLLGRSSGNTIYF
TRBV7-3	.	few	TRBJ2-7	TGTGCCAGCAGCTCGACAGGCGGGTACCTGAACTTC	CASSSTGGYLNF
TRBV28	.	.	TRBJ2-7	TGTGCCAGCAGCTTTAATATAGCGGTCCTTACCTACGAGCAGTACTTC	CASSFNIAVLTYEQYF
TRBV28	TRBD1	.	TRBJ2-7	TGTGCCAGCAGTCCACTAGGGACAGGGAACTACGAGCAGTACTTC	CASSPLGTGNYEQYF
TRBV5-4	.	.	TRBJ2-7	TGTGCCAGCAGCATCCCTCTGGCGGGATCCGGCGAGCAGTACTTC	CASSIPLAGSGEQYF
TRBV7-9	.	.	TRBJ2-2	TGTGCCAGCAGCTTTGAGGGGGGTTCCTTCGCCGGGGAGCTGTTTTTT	CASSFEGGSFAGELFF
TRBV7-8	.	.	TRBJ1-2	TGTGCCAGCAGCAGTAACCCCGCCGCCCCGGATGGGGTAGGGTATGGCTACACCTTC	CASSSNPAAPDGVGYGYTF
TRBV4-3	TRBD1	once	TRBJ2-3	TGCGCCAGCAGCCAAACGGGACAGGGGACGAACACAGATACGCAGTATTTT	CASSQTGQGTNTDTQYF
TRBV28	TRBD1	.	TRBJ1-5	TGTGCCAGCAGCCGCGGCCTGGACAGGGGTCGCAATCAGCCCCAGCATTTT	CASSRGLDRGRNQPQHF
TRBV6-5	.	.	TRBJ1-1	TGTGCCAGCAGTTACACTGCAGTTCTGAACACTGAAGCTTTCTTT	CASSYTAVLNTEAFF
TRBV9	.	.	TRBJ2-2	TGTGCCAGCAGCCAGAACCGCGGCAGTCCGAACACCGGGGAGCTGTTTTTT	CASSQNRGSPNTGELFF
TRBV19	TRBD2	.	TRBJ2-3	TGTGCCAGTAGTATTTCTAGCGGGGTTAGCACAGATACGCAGTATTTT	CASSISSGVSTDTQYF
TRBV7-2	.	.	TRBJ2-1	TGTGCCAGCAGCTCCTACGGCGGGAACTCCTACAATGAGCAGTTCTTC	CASSSYGGNSYNEQFF
TRBV7-9	TRBD1	.	TRBJ2-1	TGTGCCAGCAGCTTAACGACAGGGTCCCACAATGAGCAGTTCTTC	CASSLTTGSHNEQFF
TRBV7-9	TRBD1	few	TRBJ1-5	TGTGCCAGCTGTACAGGGGAGGTTCAGCCCCAGCATTTT	CASCTGEVQPQHF
TRBV4-2	TRBD2	.	TRBJ2-1	TGTGCCAGCAGCCAAGATCAGTTAGCGGGAGGGTACAATGAGCAGTTCTTC	CASSQDQLAGGYNEQFF
TRBV28	.	.	TRBJ1-3	TGTGCCAGCAGCCCTGACATGCCCTCTGGAAACACCATATATTTT	CASSPDMPSGNTIYF
TRBV7-3	.	once	TRBJ1-3	TGTGCCAGCAGCTTAGCAGGGACGGCTGGAAACACCATATATTTT	CASSLAGTAGNTIYF
TRBV18	.	.	TRBJ2-1	TGTGCCAGCTCACCCCAGCTAGCGAGCTCCTACAATGAGCAGTTCTTC	CASSPQLASSYNEQFF
TRBV19	TRBD1	.	TRBJ1-1	TGTGCCAGTAGTGCCACAGGGGGCATGAACACTGAAGCTTTCTTT	CASSATGGMNTEAFF
TRBV7-9	TRBD1	.	TRBJ1-1	TGTGCCAGCAGCTTAGCGGAGGCAGGGGGTGAAGCTTTCTTT	CASSLAEAGGEAFF
TRBV10-1	TRBD2	.	TRBJ2-7	TGCGCCAGCAGTGAGGGGACTAGCGGGAGTAACGAGCAGTACTTC	CASSEGTSGSNEQYF
TRBV7-9	TRBD2	.	TRBJ2-7	TGTGCCAGCAGCTTCCCGGGACTAGCACTGTCCTACGAGCAGTACTTC	CASSFPGLALSYEQYF
TRBV10-3	.	.	TRBJ1-2	TGTGCCATCAGTGAGTCGCCAGCCACAGATGGCTACACCTTC	CAISESPATDGYTF
TRBV6-1	.	.	TRBJ2-7	TGTGCCAGCAGCGACCGGACCTGGCGGTACGAACAGTACTTC	CASSDRTWRYEQYF
TRBV28	.	once	TRBJ1-1	TGTGCCAGCAGCCCCACGTACTTGAACACTGAAGCTTTCTTT	CASSPTYLNTEAFF
TRBV19	.	.	TRBJ1-4	TGTGCCAGTAGTAGAGCAGGACAAGGATCTGAAAAACTGTTTTTT	CASSRAGQGSEKLFF